Listed here is a single T cell receptor (beta chain). Antigen specificity is unknown. These data belong to a study of T cell responses to AZD1222 COVID-19 vaccine. Study findings and constraints: The donor group comprised mostly white British people and more females; the analysis possibly underestimated clonal diversity.

Here immunoSEQ multiplex PCR was the method, and the copy in TCRdb shows in-frame clones only, minus some. The data show 150,000 to 200,000 clones, 85% to 90% seen once. The CDR3 totals 15 residues. Unmatched junction bases numbered 7, after V lost 2 bases and J lost 6 bases. In germline, CDR1 is MNHEY, CDR2 SMNVEV (reference sequence). The sequenced sample was peripheral blood, obtained on day 0 of AZD1222 vaccination. The source of this sequence is an adult in good health. This sequence joins TRBV27 and TRBJ2-3, with 8 bases that match TRBD2. CDR3 sequence reads: CASSLGAGAQDTQYF. In DNA, the CDR3 is TGTGCCAGCAGTTTAGGAGCGGGGGCCCAGGATACGCAGTATTTT.